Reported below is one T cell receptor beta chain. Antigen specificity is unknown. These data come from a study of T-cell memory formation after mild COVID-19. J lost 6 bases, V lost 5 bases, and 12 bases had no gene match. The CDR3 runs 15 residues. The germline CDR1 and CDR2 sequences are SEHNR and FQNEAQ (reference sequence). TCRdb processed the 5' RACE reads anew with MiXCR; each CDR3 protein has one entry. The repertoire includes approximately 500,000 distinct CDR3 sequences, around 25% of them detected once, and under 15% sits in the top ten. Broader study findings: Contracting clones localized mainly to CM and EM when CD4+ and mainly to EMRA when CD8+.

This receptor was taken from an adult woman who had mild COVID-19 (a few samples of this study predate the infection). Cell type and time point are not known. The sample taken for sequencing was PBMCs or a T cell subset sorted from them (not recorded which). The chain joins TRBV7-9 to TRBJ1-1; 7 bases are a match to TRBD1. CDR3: CASSPLRQGVAEAFF. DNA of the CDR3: TGTGCCAGCAGCCCCCTACGACAGGGAGTCGCTGAAGCTTTCTTT.